The source of this T cell receptor (beta chain) is a study of blood T cell repertoires in COVID-19. Germline V CDR1 and CDR2: SEHNR, FQNEAQ (reference sequence). The junction had 4 bases not matched to a gene; V was cut back by 5 bases and J by 6 bases. The CDR3 covers 12 residues. The data were produced by immunoSEQ multiplex PCR, yet TCRdb's version contains in-frame clones alone and is incomplete. The sample lists some 150,000 clones, less than 90% occurring once. The receptor was isolated from a woman aged 60-75 years with COVID-19, enrolled during active disease. Material: peripheral blood. The rearrangement joins TRBV7-9 to TRBJ2-7; TRBD2 aligns across 7 bases. For the CDR3, the DNA is TGTGCCAGCAGCCCGACTAGCTCCGAGCAGTACTTC. Translation gives CASSPTSSEQYF.